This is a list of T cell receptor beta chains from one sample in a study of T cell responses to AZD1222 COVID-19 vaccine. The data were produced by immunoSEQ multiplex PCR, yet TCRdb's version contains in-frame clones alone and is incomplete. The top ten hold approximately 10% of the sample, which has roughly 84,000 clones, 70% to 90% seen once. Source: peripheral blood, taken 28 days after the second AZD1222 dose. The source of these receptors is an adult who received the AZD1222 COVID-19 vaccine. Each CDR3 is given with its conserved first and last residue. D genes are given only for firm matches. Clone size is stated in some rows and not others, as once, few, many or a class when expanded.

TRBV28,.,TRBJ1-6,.,TGTGCCTCAAATCCGGGACCCTATAATTCACCCCTCCACTTT,CASNPGPYNSPLHF
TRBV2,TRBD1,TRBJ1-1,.,TGTGCCAGCAGCCTAACTACACAGGGGACTGAAGCTTTCTTT,CASSLTTQGTEAFF
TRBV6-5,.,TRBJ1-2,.,TGTGCCAGCAGTCAAAAGCCGGGGGCGGGCTATGGCTACACCTTC,CASSQKPGAGYGYTF
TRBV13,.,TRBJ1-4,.,TGTGCCAGCAGCTTAAGGGCAGGCGGTGAAAAACTGTTTTTT,CASSLRAGGEKLFF
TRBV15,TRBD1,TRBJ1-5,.,TGTGCCACCAGCAGATACGACAGGGACGGTCAGCCCCAGCATTTT,CATSRYDRDGQPQHF
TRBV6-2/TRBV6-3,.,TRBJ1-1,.,TGTGCCAGCAGTTACTCCGTTAGAGCTGAAGCTTTCTTT,CASSYSVRAEAFF
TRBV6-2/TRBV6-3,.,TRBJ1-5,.,TGTGCCAGCAGTTATCTGGACACTAATCAGCCCCAGCATTTT,CASSYLDTNQPQHF
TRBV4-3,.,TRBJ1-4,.,TGCGCCAGCAGCCTCAACCCGGCTGGTAATGAAAAACTGTTTTTT,CASSLNPAGNEKLFF
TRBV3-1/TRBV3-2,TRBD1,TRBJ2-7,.,TGTGCCAGCAGCCAAGACGGGACAGGTCTCCCTTTTTCCTACGAGCAGTACTTC,CASSQDGTGLPFSYEQYF
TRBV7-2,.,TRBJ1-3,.,TGTGCCAGCAGCTTCACTCTGGGGTTGAGTGGAAACACCATATATTTT,CASSFTLGLSGNTIYF
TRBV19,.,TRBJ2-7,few,TGTGCCAGTAGTATAGGGTCTAGCGCCTCAAACGAGCAGTACTTC,CASSIGSSASNEQYF
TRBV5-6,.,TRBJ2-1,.,TGTGCCAGCACCCCCCGGCGGGTGACCTACAATGAGCAGTTCTTC,CASTPRRVTYNEQFF
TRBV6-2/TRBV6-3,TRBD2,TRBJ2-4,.,TGTGCCAGCAGCCAAAGGGAGCGGGGACTAGCCAAAAACATTCAGTACTTC,CASSQRERGLAKNIQYF
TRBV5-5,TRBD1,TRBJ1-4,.,TGTGCCAGCAGCGCGGCAGGGGGCTCGGGGGAAAAACTGTTTTTT,CASSAAGGSGEKLFF
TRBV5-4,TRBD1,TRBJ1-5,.,TGTGCCAGCAGCTTGGGAGGGGGCGAGAGTCAGCCCCAGCATTTT,CASSLGGGESQPQHF
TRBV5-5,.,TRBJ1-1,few,TGTGCCAGCAGCTGGGGCGGGGAGAACACTGAAGCTTTCTTT,CASSWGGENTEAFF
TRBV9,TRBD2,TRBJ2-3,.,TGTGCCAGCAGCTTTAGACTAGCGGGGGGAGATACGCAGTATTTT,CASSFRLAGGDTQYF
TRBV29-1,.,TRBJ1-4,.,TGCAGCGTTGCGGCAGGGGCTAATGAAAAACTGTTTTTT,CSVAAGANEKLFF
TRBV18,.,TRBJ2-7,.,TGTGCCAGCTCACCGATCGGACAGTCCTACGAGCAGTACTTC,CASSPIGQSYEQYF
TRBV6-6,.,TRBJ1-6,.,TGTGCCAGCAGTTTGACAGGAAACTCACCCCTCCACTTT,CASSLTGNSPLHF
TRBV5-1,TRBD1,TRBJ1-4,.,TGCGCCAGCAGCTCGGGACAGGGTAATGAAAAACTGTTTTTT,CASSSGQGNEKLFF
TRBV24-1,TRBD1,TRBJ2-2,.,TGTGCCACCAGTGATCCGCGGACAGGGGATACCGGGGAGCTGTTTTTT,CATSDPRTGDTGELFF
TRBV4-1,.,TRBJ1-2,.,TGCGCCAGCAGCCACAATTTTGGGGCCGAGGATGGCTACACCTTC,CASSHNFGAEDGYTF
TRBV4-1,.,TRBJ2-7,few,TGCGCCAGCAGCCCCCCAGGACCCTACTCCTACGAGCAGTACTTC,CASSPPGPYSYEQYF
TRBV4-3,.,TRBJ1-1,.,TGCGCCAGCAGCCACTTAGGGTCGAACACTGAAGCTTTCTTT,CASSHLGSNTEAFF
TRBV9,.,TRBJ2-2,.,TGTGCCAGCAGCCTAAGAGAGCGGCAAAACACCGGGGAGCTGTTTTTT,CASSLRERQNTGELFF
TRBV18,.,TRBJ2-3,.,TGTGCCAGCTCACCGCCAGGGCAAAATACTGGGACAGATACGCAGTATTTT,CASSPPGQNTGTDTQYF